A selection of T cell receptor beta chains follows, all from one sample in a study of OX40 agonist ivuxolimab in advanced cancers. Repertoires were generated with immunoSEQ multiplex PCR, while TCRdb's copy carries only in-frame clones and drops some. The profile shows 60,000 to 85,000 clones, 84% of them singletons. Sequenced material: CD4+ or CD8+ T cells sorted from blood, taken in a trial of the OX40 agonist ivuxolimab. The receptor source for this set is an adult with an advanced solid tumor such as melanoma, head and neck, liver or kidney cancer. CDR3s include the opening cysteine and the closing phenylalanine or tryptophan. D genes are given only for firm matches. Not every row has a clone size; where given, it reads once, few, many or a size class.

abundance | j_gene | v_gene | d_gene | CDR3aa | CDR3nt
. | TRBJ2-3 | TRBV7-2 | TRBD2 | CASSLNWLGGDDTQYF | TGTGCCAGCAGCTTAAACTGGCTCGGGGGGGATGATACGCAGTATTTT
few | TRBJ1-6 | TRBV2 | TRBD1 | CATTGTGVGPLHF | TGTGCCACCACCGGGACAGGGGTGGGGCCCCTCCACTTT
. | TRBJ2-1 | TRBV4-3 | TRBD1 | CASSQDSWTGNEQFF | TGCGCCAGCAGCCAAGATAGTTGGACAGGGAATGAGCAGTTCTTC
. | TRBJ2-6 | TRBV2 | . | CASSYGANVLTF | TGTGCCAGCAGTTACGGGGCCAACGTCCTGACTTTC
. | TRBJ2-7 | TRBV6-1 | . | CASSTYDSSYEQYF | TGTGCCAGCAGTACCTACGACAGCTCCTACGAGCAGTACTTC
. | TRBJ1-5 | TRBV10-3 | . | CAISESSGGNQPQHF | TGTGCCATCAGTGAGTCGAGTGGGGGTAATCAGCCCCAGCATTTT
few | TRBJ1-2 | TRBV2 | TRBD1 | CATRTGRGYTF | TGTGCCACACGGACAGGCCGGGGCTACACCTTC
. | TRBJ1-5 | TRBV7-2 | . | CASSTQTLAGQPQHF | TGTGCCAGCAGCACGCAAACTCTGGCGGGTCAGCCCCAGCATTTT
once | TRBJ2-1 | TRBV5-1 | TRBD1 | CASSLGPDRGPGEQFF | TGCGCCAGCAGCTTGGGTCCGGACAGGGGGCCCGGTGAGCAGTTCTTC
. | TRBJ2-1 | TRBV9 | TRBD2 | CASSVEWEGYNEQFF | TGTGCCAGCAGCGTGGAGTGGGAGGGGTACAATGAGCAGTTCTTC
. | TRBJ2-5 | TRBV9 | . | CASSPQGFETQYF | TGTGCCAGCAGCCCACAGGGTTTTGAGACCCAGTACTTC
. | TRBJ1-5 | TRBV11-2 | . | CASSLVQDQPQHF | TGTGCCAGCAGCTTAGTACAAGATCAGCCCCAGCATTTT
once | TRBJ2-1 | TRBV19 | . | CASSPLGPLGQFF | TGTGCCAGTAGTCCCCTGGGCCCTTTGGGGCAGTTCTTC
. | TRBJ1-6 | TRBV28 | . | CASSSRGWAKSSYNSPLHF | TGTGCCAGCAGTTCCCGCGGCTGGGCCAAGAGCTCCTATAATTCACCCCTCCACTTT
. | TRBJ1-2 | TRBV7-2 | TRBD1 | CASSLAGGAPGYTF | TGTGCCAGCAGCTTAGCAGGGGGCGCCCCTGGCTACACCTTC
. | TRBJ1-2 | TRBV7-9 | TRBD1 | CASSSGTGTYGYTF | TGTGCCAGCAGTTCCGGGACAGGGACCTATGGCTACACCTTC
. | TRBJ1-3 | TRBV5-1 | . | CASSGGSGISGNTIYF | TGCGCCAGCAGCGGGGGGTCCGGAATCTCTGGAAACACCATATATTTT